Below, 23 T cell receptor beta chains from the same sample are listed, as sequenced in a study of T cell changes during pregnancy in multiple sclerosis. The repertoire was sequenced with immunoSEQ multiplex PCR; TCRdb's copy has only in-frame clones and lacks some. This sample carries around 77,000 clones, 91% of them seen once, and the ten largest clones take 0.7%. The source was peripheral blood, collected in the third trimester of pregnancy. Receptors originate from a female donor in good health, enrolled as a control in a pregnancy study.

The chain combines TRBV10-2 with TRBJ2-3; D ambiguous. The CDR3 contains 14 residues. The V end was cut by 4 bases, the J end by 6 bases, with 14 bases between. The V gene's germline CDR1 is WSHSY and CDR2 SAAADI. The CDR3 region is CASSALGGSDTQYF. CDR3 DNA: TGCGCCAGCAGTGCACTTGGTGGTTCGGATACGCAGTATTTT.

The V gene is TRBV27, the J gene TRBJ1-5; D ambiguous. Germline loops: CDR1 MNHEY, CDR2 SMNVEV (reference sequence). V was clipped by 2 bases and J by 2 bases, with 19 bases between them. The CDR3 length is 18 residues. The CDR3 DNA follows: TGTGCCAGCAGTTTAAGTCCTCGAGGGAAAGGTGGCAATCAGCCCCAGCATTTT. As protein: CASSLSPRGKGGNQPQHF.

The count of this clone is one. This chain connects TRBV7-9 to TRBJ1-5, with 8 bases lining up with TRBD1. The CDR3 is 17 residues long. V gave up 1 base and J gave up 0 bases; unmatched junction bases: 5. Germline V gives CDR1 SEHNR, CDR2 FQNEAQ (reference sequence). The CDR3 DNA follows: TGTGCCAGCAGCTTAGGACAGGGGATATATAGCAATCAGCCCCAGCATTTT. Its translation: CASSLGQGIYSNQPQHF.

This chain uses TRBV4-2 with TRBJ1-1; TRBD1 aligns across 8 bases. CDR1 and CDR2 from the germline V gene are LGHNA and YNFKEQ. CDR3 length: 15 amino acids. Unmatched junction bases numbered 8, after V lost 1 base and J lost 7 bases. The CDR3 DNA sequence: TGTGCCAGCAGCCAAGGGGGATCAGGACAGGGTGAAGCTTTCTTT. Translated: CASSQGGSGQGEAFF.

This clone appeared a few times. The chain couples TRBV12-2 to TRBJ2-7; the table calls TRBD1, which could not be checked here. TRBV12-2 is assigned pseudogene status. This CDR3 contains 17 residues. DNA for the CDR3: TGTGCAAGTCGCTTAGGGAACGGGGACAGGGGTTCCTACGAGCAGTACTTC. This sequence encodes CASRLGNGDRGSYEQYF.

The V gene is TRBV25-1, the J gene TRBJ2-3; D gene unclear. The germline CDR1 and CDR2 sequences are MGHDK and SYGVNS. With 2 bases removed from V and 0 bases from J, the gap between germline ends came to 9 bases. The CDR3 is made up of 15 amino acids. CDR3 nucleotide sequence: TGTGCCAGCAGTGAAAGTCCCAGTAGCACAGATACGCAGTATTTT. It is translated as CASSESPSSTDTQYF.

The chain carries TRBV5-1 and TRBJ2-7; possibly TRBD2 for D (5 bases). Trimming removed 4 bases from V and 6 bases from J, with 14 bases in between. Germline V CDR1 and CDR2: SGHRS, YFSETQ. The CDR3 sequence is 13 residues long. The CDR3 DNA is TGCGCCAGCAGCGCTACACTAGGAGTCGAGCAGTACTTC. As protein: CASSATLGVEQYF.

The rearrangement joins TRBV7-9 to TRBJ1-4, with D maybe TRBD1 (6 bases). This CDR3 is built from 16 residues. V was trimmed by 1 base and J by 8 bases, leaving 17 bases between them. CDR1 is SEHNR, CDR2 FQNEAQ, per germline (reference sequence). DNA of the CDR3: TGTGCCAGCAGCTTAGGTGATGAGGGGGTAGACGAAAAACTGTTTTTT. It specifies CASSLGDEGVDEKLFF. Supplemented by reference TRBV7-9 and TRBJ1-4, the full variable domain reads DTGVSQNPRHKITKRGQNVTFRCDPISEHNRLYWYRQTLGQGPEFLTYFQNEAQLEKSRLLSDRFSAERPKGSFSTLEIQRTEQGDSAMYLCASSLGDEGVDEKLFFGSGTQLSVL.

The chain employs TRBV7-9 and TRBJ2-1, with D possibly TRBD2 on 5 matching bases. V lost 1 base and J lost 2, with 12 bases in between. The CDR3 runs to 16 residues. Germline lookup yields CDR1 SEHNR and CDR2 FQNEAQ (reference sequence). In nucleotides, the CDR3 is TGTGCCAGCAGCTTAGAGATGCGAGCGGCCTACAATGAGCAGTTCTTC. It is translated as CASSLEMRAAYNEQFF.

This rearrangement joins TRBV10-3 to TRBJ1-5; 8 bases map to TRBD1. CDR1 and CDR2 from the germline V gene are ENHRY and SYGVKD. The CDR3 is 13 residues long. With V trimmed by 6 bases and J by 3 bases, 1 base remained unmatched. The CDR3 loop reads CAIRDRDNQPQHF. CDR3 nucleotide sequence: TGTGCCATCAGGGACAGGGACAATCAGCCCCAGCATTTT.

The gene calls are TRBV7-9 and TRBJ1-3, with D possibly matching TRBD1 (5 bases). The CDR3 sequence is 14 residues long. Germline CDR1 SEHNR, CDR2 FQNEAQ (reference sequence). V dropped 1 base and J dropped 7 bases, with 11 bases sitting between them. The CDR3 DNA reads TGTGCCAGCAGCTTAGTTGGGGGGAGGAACACCATATATTTT. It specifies CASSLVGGRNTIYF.

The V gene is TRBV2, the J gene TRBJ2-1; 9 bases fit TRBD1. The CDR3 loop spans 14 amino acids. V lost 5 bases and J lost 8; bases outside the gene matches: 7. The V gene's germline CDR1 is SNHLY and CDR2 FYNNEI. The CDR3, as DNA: TGTGCCAGCAGTAAGGACAGGGGATCCGATGAGCAGTTCTTC. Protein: CASSKDRGSDEQFF.

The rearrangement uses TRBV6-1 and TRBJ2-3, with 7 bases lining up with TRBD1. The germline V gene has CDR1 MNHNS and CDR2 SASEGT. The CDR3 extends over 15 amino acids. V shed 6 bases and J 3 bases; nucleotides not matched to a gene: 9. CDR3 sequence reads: CASRLTGRGTDTQYF. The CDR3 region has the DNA TGTGCCAGCAGATTGACAGGGCGTGGGACAGATACGCAGTATTTT.

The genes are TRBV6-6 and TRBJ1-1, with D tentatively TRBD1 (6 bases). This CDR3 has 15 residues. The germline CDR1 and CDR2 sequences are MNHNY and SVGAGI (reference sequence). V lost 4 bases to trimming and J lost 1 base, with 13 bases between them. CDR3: CASSLPGGANTEAFF. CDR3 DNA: TGTGCCAGCAGTTTACCGGGGGGGGCGAACACTGAAGCTTTCTTT.

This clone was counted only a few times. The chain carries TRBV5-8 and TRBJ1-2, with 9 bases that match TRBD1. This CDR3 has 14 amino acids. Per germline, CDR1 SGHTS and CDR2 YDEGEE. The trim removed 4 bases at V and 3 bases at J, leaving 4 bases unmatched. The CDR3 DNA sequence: TGTGCCAGCAGCAGGGGACAGGGTGACTATGGCTACACCTTC. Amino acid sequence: CASSRGQGDYGYTF.

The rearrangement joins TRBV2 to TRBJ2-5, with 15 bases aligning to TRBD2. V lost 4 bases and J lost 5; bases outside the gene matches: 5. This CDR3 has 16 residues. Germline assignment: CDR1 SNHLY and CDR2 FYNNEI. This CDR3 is CASSGWTSGGVETQYF. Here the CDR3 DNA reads TGTGCCAGCAGTGGATGGACTAGCGGGGGGGTGGAGACCCAGTACTTC.

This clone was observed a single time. The CDR3 bases are TGTGCCAGCAGCTTTTCAATGGGCGGGTACGAGCAGTACTTC. It translates to CASSFSMGGYEQYF. This chain joins TRBV5-8 and TRBJ2-7, with a possible D match to TRBD2 (5 bases). Trimming removed 2 bases from V and 4 bases from J, with 13 bases in between. From germline, CDR1 is SGHTS and CDR2 YDEGEE. CDR3 length: 14 amino acids.

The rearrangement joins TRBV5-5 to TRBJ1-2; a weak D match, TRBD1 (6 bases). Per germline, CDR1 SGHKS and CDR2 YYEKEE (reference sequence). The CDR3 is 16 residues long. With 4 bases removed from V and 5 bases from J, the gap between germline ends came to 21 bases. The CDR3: CASSPRTVRGGYGYTF. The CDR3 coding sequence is TGTGCCAGCAGCCCGCGGACAGTTCGGGGGGGGTATGGCTACACCTTC.

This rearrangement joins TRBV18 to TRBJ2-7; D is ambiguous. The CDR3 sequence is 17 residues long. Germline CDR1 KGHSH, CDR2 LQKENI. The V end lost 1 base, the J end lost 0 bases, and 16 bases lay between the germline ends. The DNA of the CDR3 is TGTGCCAGCTCACCACGGCGCAGCGAGGTTTTCTCCTACGAGCAGTACTTC. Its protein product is CASSPRRSEVFSYEQYF.

CDR3 protein: CASSSGLAGWSDNEQFF. CDR3 nucleotides: TGTGCCAGCAGTTCTGGACTAGCGGGATGGTCGGACAATGAGCAGTTCTTC. The rearrangement links TRBV28 to TRBJ2-1; TRBD2 matches 12 bases. The CDR3 is 17 residues long. The J segment lost 5 bases and the V segment lost 4 bases, leaving 9 bases of the junction unmatched. From germline, CDR1 is MDHEN and CDR2 SYDVKM.

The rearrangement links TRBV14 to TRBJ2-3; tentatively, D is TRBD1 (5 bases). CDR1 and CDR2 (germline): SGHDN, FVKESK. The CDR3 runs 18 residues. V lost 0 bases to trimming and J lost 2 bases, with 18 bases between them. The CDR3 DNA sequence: TGTGCCAGCAGCCAAGATTTGAAGGGGCTACACCTCACAGATACGCAGTATTTT. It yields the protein CASSQDLKGLHLTDTQYF.

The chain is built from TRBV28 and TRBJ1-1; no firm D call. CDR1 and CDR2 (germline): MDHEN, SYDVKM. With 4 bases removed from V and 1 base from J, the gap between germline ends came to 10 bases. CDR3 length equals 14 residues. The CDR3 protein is CASSSDGENTEAFF. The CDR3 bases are TGTGCCAGCAGTTCCGACGGGGAGAACACTGAAGCTTTCTTT.

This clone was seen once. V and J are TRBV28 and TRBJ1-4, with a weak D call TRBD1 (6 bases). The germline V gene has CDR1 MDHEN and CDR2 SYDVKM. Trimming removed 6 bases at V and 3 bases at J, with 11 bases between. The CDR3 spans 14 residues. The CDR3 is CASRETGSNEKLFF. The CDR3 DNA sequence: TGTGCCAGCAGGGAAACAGGGTCTAATGAAAAACTGTTTTTT.